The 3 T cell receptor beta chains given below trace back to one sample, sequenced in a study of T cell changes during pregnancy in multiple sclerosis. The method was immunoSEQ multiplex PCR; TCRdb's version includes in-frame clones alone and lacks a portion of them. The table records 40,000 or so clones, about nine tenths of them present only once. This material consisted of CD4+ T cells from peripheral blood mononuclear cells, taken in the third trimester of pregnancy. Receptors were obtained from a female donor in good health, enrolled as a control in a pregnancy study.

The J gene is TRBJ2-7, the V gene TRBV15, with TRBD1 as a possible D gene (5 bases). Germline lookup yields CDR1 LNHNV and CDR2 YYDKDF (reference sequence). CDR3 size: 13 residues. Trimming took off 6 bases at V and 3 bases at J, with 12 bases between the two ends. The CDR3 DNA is TGTGCCACCAGTGACAGAGTGAGCTACGAGCAGTACTTC. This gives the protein CATSDRVSYEQYF. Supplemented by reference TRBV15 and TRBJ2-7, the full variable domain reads DAMVIQNPRYQVTQFGKPVTLSCSQTLNHNVMYWYQQKSSQAPKLLFHYYDKDFNNEADTPDNFQSRRPNTSFCFLDIRSPGLGDTAMYLCATSDRVSYEQYFGPGTRLTVT.

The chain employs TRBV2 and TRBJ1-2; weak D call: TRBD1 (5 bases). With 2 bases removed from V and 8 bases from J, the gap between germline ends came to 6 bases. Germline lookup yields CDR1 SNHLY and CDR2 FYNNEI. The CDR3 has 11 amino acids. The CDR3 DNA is TGTGCCAGCAGTGAAAGGGGAGGCTACACCTTC. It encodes CASSERGGYTF.

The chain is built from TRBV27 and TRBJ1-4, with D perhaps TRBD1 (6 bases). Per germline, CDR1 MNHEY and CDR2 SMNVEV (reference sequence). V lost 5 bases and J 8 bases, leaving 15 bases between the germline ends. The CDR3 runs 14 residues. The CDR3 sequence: CASSINREREKLFF. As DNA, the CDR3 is TGTGCCAGCAGTATCAACAGGGAGCGCGAAAAACTGTTTTTT. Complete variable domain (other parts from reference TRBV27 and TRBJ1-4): EAQVTQNPRYLITVTGKKLTVTCSQNMNHEYMSWYRQDPGLGLRQIYYSMNVEVTDKGDVPEGYKVSRKEKRNFPLILESPSPNQTSLYFCASSINREREKLFFGSGTQLSVL.